There are a few counts of the clone carrying this T cell receptor (beta chain). Its antigen is currently unknown. A second PCR, run for about 7 to 12 cycles, used a sample-barcoded 5' primer plus a J-beta primer mix. From the 5' RACE reads, TCRdb called clonotypes with MiXCR, one entry per CDR3 protein. The data contain about 1,400,000 distinct CDR3 sequences, around 59% of them singletons. Germline CDR1 is MGHRA and CDR2 is YSYEKL. V lost 1 base and J lost 3, with 16 bases in between. This CDR3 contains 16 residues. The sample belongs to a study of blood T cells in healthy people across ages. Study-wide results and limits: From one million sequenced T cells, diversity estimates were lower bounds.

The sequence came from a man between 18 and 29 years old in good health. Sequenced sample: blood. V usage is TRBV4-1 and J usage is TRBJ2-7, with D tentatively TRBD1 (7 bases). CDR3 in DNA: TGCGCCAGCAGCCAAGCGACGACAGGGAGGTTCTACGAGCAGTACTTC. This gives the protein CASSQATTGRFYEQYF.